This TCR beta chain was retrieved from a study of blood T cell repertoires in COVID-19. CDR3 length: 15 amino acids. The V end lost 2 bases, the J end lost 8 bases, and 13 bases lay between the germline ends. Germline CDR1 and CDR2: SEHNR and FQNEAQ (reference sequence). Clones were read by immunoSEQ multiplex PCR, and TCRdb kept only the in-frame ones, dropping some. The table lists 200,000 or so clones, more than 75% of them singletons. The chain is built from TRBV7-9 and TRBJ1-6; D gene unclear. Sequencing used peripheral blood. This clonotype was obtained from a man aged 45 to 65 with acute or convalescent COVID-19. CDR3 sequence (DNA): TGTGCCAGCAGCTTAAATCGGGGTAGGGATTCACCCCTCCACTTT. It encodes CASSLNRGRDSPLHF.